This entry lists 28 T cell receptor beta chains sequenced from one sample in a study of CD8 T cells in ankylosing spondylitis. TCRdb re-derived calls from the 5' RACE reads in MiXCR, one entry per CDR3 protein. Of around 300,000 distinct CDR3 sequences in the sample, about 20% were seen once. Sequencing input: blood, either unsorted or a sorted T cell fraction (not recorded which). The source of these receptors is a female donor with ankylosing spondylitis or in good health (not recorded which).

The chain is built from TRBV20-1 and TRBJ2-3; TRBD1 agrees at 8 bases. After removal of 6 bases from V and 2 bases from J, the junction contained 10 bases not matched to a gene. The CDR3 runs to 15 residues. Germline V gene data show CDR1 as DFQATT and CDR2 as SNEGSKA (reference sequence). The CDR3 spells CSAPKDRGNTDTQYF. CDR3 bases: TGCAGTGCACCAAAAGACAGGGGAAACACAGATACGCAGTATTTT.

This clonotype showed up just a few times. The chain links TRBV28 to TRBJ2-7; no firm D call. This CDR3 is built from 15 residues. V gave up 7 bases and J gave up 0 bases, with 16 bases separating them. Germline loops: CDR1 MDHEN, CDR2 SYDVKM. The CDR3 sequence is CASTAPDGFSYEQYF. The CDR3 coding sequence is TGTGCCAGCACTGCGCCCGACGGATTCTCCTACGAGCAGTACTTC. Full variable domain (missing parts from reference TRBV28 and TRBJ2-7): DVKVTQSSRYLVKRTGEKVFLECVQDMDHENMFWYRQDPGLGLRLIYFSYDVKMKEKGDIPEGYSVSREKKERFSLILESASTNQTSMYLCASTAPDGFSYEQYFGPGTRLTVT.

This chain connects TRBV5-8 to TRBJ2-5, with D tentatively TRBD2 (6 bases). The CDR3 runs to 16 residues. Trimming removed 4 bases from V and 1 base from J, with 17 bases in between. From germline, CDR1 is SGHTS and CDR2 YDEGEE. As DNA, the CDR3 is TGTGCCAGCAGCCCCGTGAGCGGGCTACTCCAAGAGACCCAGTACTTC. Residues: CASSPVSGLLQETQYF.

The chain couples TRBV6-1 to TRBJ1-1, with TRBD1 matching over 12 bases. The germline gives CDR1 MNHNS, CDR2 SASEGT. V was pared by 6 bases and J by 0 bases, with 11 bases of the junction left unmatched. The CDR3 totals 18 residues. CDR3 sequence: CASSQLSGTGGMNTEAFF. The CDR3 DNA is TGTGCCAGCAGCCAACTTTCGGGGACAGGGGGCATGAACACTGAAGCTTTCTTT.

This clonotype was seen repeatedly, ten times or more. V gene TRBV29-1 combines with J gene TRBJ2-7; D might be TRBD2 (6 bases). Trimming cost V 4 bases and J 3 bases, with 10 bases left between them. Germline lookup yields CDR1 SQVTM and CDR2 ANQGSEA. This CDR3 spans 12 amino acids. The CDR3 loop is CSVVVGGYEQYF. In DNA form, the CDR3 reads TGCAGCGTTGTGGTGGGAGGCTACGAGCAGTACTTC.

Many counts were recorded for this clonotype. The chain couples TRBV12-3 or TRBV12-4 to TRBJ2-1; D gene unclear. This CDR3 contains 12 residues. Deletions cut 1 base from V and 7 bases from J, with 5 bases between. The CDR3 reads CASSLVSNEQFF. CDR3 nucleotide sequence: TGTGCCAGCAGTTTAGTATCAAATGAGCAGTTCTTC.

This clonotype was seen a handful of times. The CDR3, as DNA: TGTGCCAGCAGTTTATCGGAGGGTAAAGCTGAAGCTTTCTTT. It specifies CASSLSEGKAEAFF. V and J are TRBV12-3 or TRBV12-4 and TRBJ1-1; D not certain. V lost 2 bases and J lost 6, with 13 bases in between. CDR3 length: 14 amino acids.

This clonotype was recorded many times. Here the CDR3 DNA reads TGCAGTGCTAGAGACGATCCCACAGATACGCAGTATTTT. Protein: CSARDDPTDTQYF. J is TRBJ2-3 and V is TRBV20-1, with D unclear. Trimming took 0 bases from V and 2 from J, leaving 6 bases between them. The CDR3 runs to 13 residues. Germline loops: CDR1 DFQATT, CDR2 SNEGSKA (reference sequence).

This clonotype was seen a few times. The gene calls are TRBV9 and TRBJ2-2; 7 nucleotides align to TRBD2. V trimming: 0 bases; J trimming: 3 bases; junction bases outside the gene matches: 5. This CDR3 is built from 16 residues. In germline, CDR1 is SGDLS, CDR2 YYNGEE. CDR3 sequence: CASSVEGGSYTGELFF. The CDR3, as DNA: TGTGCCAGCAGCGTAGAAGGCGGGAGCTACACCGGGGAGCTGTTTTTT.

This clonotype was recorded many times. This chain connects TRBV20-1 to TRBJ1-5; D is ambiguous. The CDR3 runs 12 residues. Germline CDR1 DFQATT, CDR2 SNEGSKA (reference sequence). V was trimmed by 6 bases and J by 5 bases, leaving 11 bases between them. This CDR3 reads CSAGQADQPQHF. The CDR3, as DNA: TGCAGTGCCGGGCAGGCAGATCAGCCCCAGCATTTT.

This clonotype appeared once. The chain joins TRBV5-1 to TRBJ2-3; a weak D match, TRBD2 (5 bases). V lost 4 bases and J lost 3, with 12 bases in between. The CDR3 runs 14 residues. Germline V lookup: CDR1 SGHRS, CDR2 YFSETQ. In DNA form, the CDR3 reads TGCGCCAGCAGCCAAAAGGACTCAACAGATACGCAGTATTTT. It translates to CASSQKDSTDTQYF.

This clonotype has just one count. V usage is TRBV4-2 and J usage is TRBJ1-5; no clear D gene. The CDR3 extends over 14 amino acids. Germline CDR1 and CDR2: LGHNA and YNFKEQ. V lost 3 bases and J lost 3, with 9 bases in between. CDR3 coding DNA: TGTGCCAGCAGCCAGGACGGGTCCAATCAGCCCCAGCATTTT. Translation gives CASSQDGSNQPQHF.

Only a few counts were recorded for this clonotype. The CDR3 bases are TGTGCCAGCAGCATTACACAGAACACTGAAGCTTTCTTT. Translation: CASSITQNTEAFF. This chain joins TRBV7-9 and TRBJ1-1, with no clear D. V dropped 5 bases and J dropped 1 base, with 8 bases sitting between them. This CDR3 is 13 amino acids long. From germline, CDR1 is SEHNR and CDR2 FQNEAQ (reference sequence).

The chain employs TRBV7-2 and TRBJ1-5, with D possibly TRBD1 on 5 matching bases. V was clipped by 1 base and J by 4 bases, with 8 bases between them. The V gene's germline CDR1 is SGHTA and CDR2 FQGNSA. This CDR3 is 14 amino acids long. The CDR3 DNA follows: TGTGCCAGCAGCTTAGGAGGGGTGAATCAGCCCCAGCATTTT. It encodes CASSLGGVNQPQHF.

This chain links TRBV5-1 with TRBJ2-3, with D unclear. Trimming removed 4 bases from V and 0 bases from J, with 15 bases in between. The length of the CDR3 is 16 residues. Germline V gene data show CDR1 as SGHRS and CDR2 as YFSETQ. The CDR3: CASSPSLGYSTDTQYF. For the CDR3, the DNA is TGCGCCAGCAGCCCCTCCTTGGGATATAGCACAGATACGCAGTATTTT.

The chain recombines TRBV5-5 with TRBJ1-1, with 7 bases that match TRBD1. The CDR3 is made up of 13 amino acids. Per germline, CDR1 SGHKS and CDR2 YYEKEE (reference sequence). The V segment lost 4 bases and the J segment 6 bases; nucleotides outside the gene matches: 6. The CDR3 loop reads CASSAGQLAEAFF. The CDR3 coding sequence is TGTGCCAGCAGCGCGGGACAGCTCGCTGAAGCTTTCTTT. The full variable domain, with the rest looked up from reference TRBV5-5 and TRBJ1-1, is DAGVTQSPTHLIKTRGQQVTLRCSPISGHKSVSWYQQVLGQGPQFIFQYYEKEERGRGNFPDRFSARQFPNYSSELNVNALLLGDSALYLCASSAGQLAEAFFGQGTRLTVV.

CDR3 coding DNA: TGTGCCAGCAGTTCCCTGGGAGCGTACTATGGCTACACCTTC. Protein product: CASSSLGAYYGYTF. The V call is TRBV12-3 or TRBV12-4, the J call TRBJ1-2; D is undetermined. Trimming removed 4 bases from V and 3 bases from J, with 12 bases in between. The CDR3 loop spans 14 amino acids.

This clonotype was seen more than once but under ten times. This rearrangement joins TRBV20-1 to TRBJ2-1; tentatively, D is TRBD2 (5 bases). The CDR3 contains 15 residues. CDR1 and CDR2 (germline): DFQATT, SNEGSKA (reference sequence). Trimming took off 5 bases at V and 4 bases at J, with 18 bases between the two ends. CDR3 nucleotides: TGCAGTGCTTCGTTCTCACTAGGCGGATACAATGAGCAGTTCTTC. Its translation: CSASFSLGGYNEQFF.

The chain recombines TRBV12-3 or TRBV12-4 with TRBJ1-2; weak D call: TRBD1 (6 bases). The CDR3 is 15 residues long. V was cut by 2 bases and J by 2 bases, with 12 bases left in between. The DNA for the CDR3 is TGTGCCAGCAGTTTACTGGGGGCTCGGAACTATGGCTACACCTTC. Protein product: CASSLLGARNYGYTF.

This clonotype appeared a few times. V gene TRBV29-1 combines with J gene TRBJ1-1; no definite D call. Trimming cost V 1 base and J 1 base, with 10 bases left between them. The V gene's germline CDR1 is SQVTM and CDR2 ANQGSEA. The CDR3 consists of 14 residues. The DNA of the CDR3 is TGCAGCGTTGAAGGCCCCACACGGAACACTGAAGCTTTCTTT. This sequence encodes CSVEGPTRNTEAFF.

This clonotype has more than one count but fewer than ten. This rearrangement joins TRBV19 to TRBJ1-1; the D is unclear. The CDR3 is made up of 14 amino acids. From germline, CDR1 is LNHDA and CDR2 SQIVND (reference sequence). V lost 3 bases, J lost 2 bases, and 10 bases lay in between. The CDR3 is CASSIRRANTEAFF. CDR3 in DNA: TGTGCCAGTAGTATTCGTAGGGCCAACACTGAAGCTTTCTTT.

This clonotype was counted ten times or more. The chain joins TRBV6-1 to TRBJ1-5; D remains unclear. Trimming stripped 6 bases from V and 6 bases from J, with 12 bases between. Per the germline V gene, CDR1 is MNHNS and CDR2 is SASEGT. This CDR3 spans 13 amino acids. DNA of the CDR3: TGTGCCAGCAGCCGGTCCCCCGGTCAGCCCCAGCATTTT. This encodes CASSRSPGQPQHF.

The chain has TRBV20-1 and TRBJ2-1; tentatively, D is TRBD2 (6 bases). The CDR3 spans 12 residues. Germline V gene sequence: CDR1 DFQATT, CDR2 SNEGSKA (reference sequence). The V and J ends lost 3 bases and 9 bases respectively, with 12 bases between them. In DNA form, the CDR3 reads TGCAGTGCTAGGCTTAGCGGTCGTGAGCAGTTCTTC. Translation gives CSARLSGREQFF.

This clonotype has just a few counts. The chain joins TRBV7-9 to TRBJ1-3, with D unresolved. CDR3 length equals 14 residues. CDR1 is SEHNR and CDR2 is FQNEAQ in the germline V gene (reference sequence). The V end was cut by 5 bases, the J end by 0 bases, with 8 bases between. In nucleotides, the CDR3 is TGTGCCAGCAGCCCGGACCTCTCTGGAAACACCATATATTTT. Its translation: CASSPDLSGNTIYF. Full variable domain (rest looked up from reference TRBV7-9 and TRBJ1-3): DTGVSQNPRHKITKRGQNVTFRCDPISEHNRLYWYRQTLGQGPEFLTYFQNEAQLEKSRLLSDRFSAERPKGSFSTLEIQRTEQGDSAMYLCASSPDLSGNTIYFGEGSWLTVV.

This clonotype was observed many times. CDR3 in amino acids: CSVEVAGGVENEQFF. The CDR3 DNA is TGCAGCGTTGAGGTAGCGGGAGGAGTGGAAAATGAGCAGTTCTTC. The chain links TRBV29-1 to TRBJ2-1, with 10 bases identical to TRBD2. Germline CDR1 SQVTM, CDR2 ANQGSEA. The CDR3 length is 15 residues. V lost 3 bases to trimming and J lost 7 bases; unmatched junction nucleotides: 9.

This clonotype was recorded many times. V is TRBV7-2 and J is TRBJ2-1; unclear D gene. V lost 1 base to trimming and J lost 10 bases, with 11 bases between them. From germline, CDR1 is SGHTA and CDR2 FQGNSA. The CDR3 contains 13 residues. The CDR3 DNA reads as TGTGCCAGCAGCTTAGTCGCGTCAAGAGAGCAGTTCTTC. Translated, it gives CASSLVASREQFF.

The chain recombines TRBV2 with TRBJ2-5, with D possibly matching TRBD2 (6 bases). The CDR3 has 14 amino acids. V gave up 6 bases and J gave up 5 bases, with 16 bases separating them. Germline V gene data show CDR1 as SNHLY and CDR2 as FYNNEI. The DNA for the CDR3 is TGTGCCAGCAGCCGGGACGGGAGATTCGAGACCCAGTACTTC. Translation: CASSRDGRFETQYF.

The chain employs TRBV7-1 and TRBJ2-4; D might be TRBD1 (5 bases). TRBV7-1 is labeled an ORF, and its function is uncertain. With 3 bases removed from V and 1 base from J, the gap between germline ends came to 16 bases. This CDR3 region has 17 residues. CDR3: CASSSLRGSPAKNIQYF. The CDR3 coding sequence is TGTGCCAGCAGCTCCCTAAGGGGTTCACCGGCCAAAAACATTCAGTACTTC.